The clone carrying this T cell receptor (beta chain) was detected a few times. The antigen is unknown. This entry is derived from a study of early T cells in non-severe SARS-CoV-2 infection. Study overall: Bulk RNA from unsorted whole blood was sequenced; chains were unpaired. Findings and caveats of the study: Anti-spike CD8 responses were favored by VDJdb matching, which missed private and CD4 specificities.

CDR1 is SEHNR and CDR2 is FQNEAQ in the germline V gene (reference sequence). The CDR3 totals 13 residues. V was pared by 0 bases and J by 5 bases, with 8 bases between. Each single cDNA molecule received a unique molecular identifier. TCRdb re-called the 5' RACE reads with MiXCR, one entry per CDR3 protein. The sample includes 50,000 or so distinct CDR3 sequences, under 15% seen only once; the top ten take more than 8.5%. Specimen: whole blood, collected at baseline. The receptor comes from an adult who was a healthcare worker with PCR-confirmed SARS-CoV-2 infection or an uninfected control (not recorded which). The genes are TRBV7-9 and TRBJ2-7, with D tentatively TRBD1 (6 bases). The CDR3 DNA reads TGTGCCAGCAGCTTAGCAGGGGGACACGAGCAGTACTTC. This gives the protein CASSLAGGHEQYF.